Here is one T cell receptor (beta chain) with its context. This sample was taken from a study of blood T cell repertoires in COVID-19. As for the study in general: COVID-19 samples, acute and convalescent, were from the United States, Italy and Spain.

Method: immunoSEQ multiplex PCR; TCRdb's copy keeps in-frame clones and lacks some. The sample holds fewer than 200,000 clones; more than 80% are singletons and the top ten take 6.5% to 9%. Sequenced: peripheral blood. The TCR sequence derives from a woman in her fifties or sixties with acute or convalescent COVID-19.

For the CDR3, the DNA is TGTGCCTGGAGCGTAGTATATGGCTACACCTTC. This translates into CAWSVVYGYTF. This chain links TRBV30 with TRBJ1-2; D unclear. Germline CDR1 and CDR2: GTSNPN and SVGIG (reference sequence). V lost 3 bases to trimming and J lost 5 bases, with 7 bases between them. The CDR3 sequence is 11 residues long.